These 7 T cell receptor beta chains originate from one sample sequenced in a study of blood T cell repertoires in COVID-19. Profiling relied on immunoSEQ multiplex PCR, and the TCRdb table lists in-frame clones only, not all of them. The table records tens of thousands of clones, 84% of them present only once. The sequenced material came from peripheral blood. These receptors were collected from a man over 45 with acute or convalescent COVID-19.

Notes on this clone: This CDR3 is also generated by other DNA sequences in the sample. This chain's CDR3 is CASSIDRGPYEQYF. CDR3 nucleotide sequence: TGTGCCAGTAGTATAGACAGGGGACCCTACGAGCAGTACTTC. V gene TRBV19 combines with J gene TRBJ2-7, with D possibly TRBD1 on 6 matching bases. Between the trimmed V and J ends, which lost 0 bases and 2 bases, there was a span of 8 bases. CDR1 is LNHDA, CDR2 SQIVND, per germline (reference sequence). The CDR3 consists of 14 residues.

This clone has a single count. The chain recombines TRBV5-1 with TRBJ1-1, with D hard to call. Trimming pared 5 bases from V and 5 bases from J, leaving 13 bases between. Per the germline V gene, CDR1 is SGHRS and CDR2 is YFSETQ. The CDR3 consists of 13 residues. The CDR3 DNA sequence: TGCGCCAGCAGAGGCGCGGGTAGGACTGAAGCTTTCTTT. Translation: CASRGAGRTEAFF.

CDR3: CASSLALERETQYF. The CDR3 DNA reads as TGTGCCAGCAGCTTAGCGCTAGAAAGAGAGACCCAGTACTTC. The chain couples TRBV7-9 to TRBJ2-5; D gene ambiguous. The V gene's germline CDR1 is SEHNR and CDR2 FQNEAQ (reference sequence). Trimming shortened V by 0 bases and J by 4 bases, and 9 bases separated the two germline ends. This CDR3 is built from 14 residues.

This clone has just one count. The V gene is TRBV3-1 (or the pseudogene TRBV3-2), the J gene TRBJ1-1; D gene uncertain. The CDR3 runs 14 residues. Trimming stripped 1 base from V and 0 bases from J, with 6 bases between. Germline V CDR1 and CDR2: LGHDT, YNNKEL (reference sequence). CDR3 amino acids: CASSQGRLNTEAFF. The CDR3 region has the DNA TGTGCCAGCAGCCAAGGGCGGTTGAACACTGAAGCTTTCTTT.

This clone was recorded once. The CDR3 DNA is TGTGCCAGCAGCCCTGGGGGGGACGCCCACTATGGCTACACCTTC. Translation: CASSPGGDAHYGYTF. The chain joins TRBV11-3 to TRBJ1-2; D may be TRBD1 (5 bases). The germline gives CDR1 SGHNT, CDR2 YENEEA. With 5 bases removed from V and 3 bases from J, the gap between germline ends came to 16 bases. The CDR3 runs to 15 residues.

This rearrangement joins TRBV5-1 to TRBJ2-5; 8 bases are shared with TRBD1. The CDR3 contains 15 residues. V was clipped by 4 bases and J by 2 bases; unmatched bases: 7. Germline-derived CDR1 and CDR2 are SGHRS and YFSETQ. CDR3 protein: CASSPRDRRQETQYF. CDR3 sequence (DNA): TGCGCCAGCAGCCCGCGGGACAGGAGACAAGAGACCCAGTACTTC.

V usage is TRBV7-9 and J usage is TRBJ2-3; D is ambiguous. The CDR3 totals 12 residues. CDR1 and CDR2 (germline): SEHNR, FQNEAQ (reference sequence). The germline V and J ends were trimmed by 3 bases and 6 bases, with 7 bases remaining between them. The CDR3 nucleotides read TGTGCCAGCAGCTTCGGGTTGGATACGCAGTATTTT. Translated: CASSFGLDTQYF. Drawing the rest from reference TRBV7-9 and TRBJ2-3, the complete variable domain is DTGVSQNPRHKITKRGQNVTFRCDPISEHNRLYWYRQTLGQGPEFLTYFQNEAQLEKSRLLSDRFSAERPKGSFSTLEIQRTEQGDSAMYLCASSFGLDTQYFGPGTRLTVL.